The entry that follows covers one TCR beta chain sequence. It lacks a known antigen. No much larger clonotype is one base removed from it; base qualities were not supplied. Library generation was performed with the immunoSEQ multiplex PCR assay. For the multiplex PCR, a mixture combining 60 forward primers for TCR Vbeta segments and 13 reverse primers for TCR Jbeta segments was used. The CDR3 region of rearranged TCR beta genes was amplified from genomic DNA by a multiplex PCR assay. Amplified TCR beta libraries were sequenced as 87-base-pair reads on the Illumina HiSeq System. The authors' pipeline ran thus. A later analysis counted 75 million to 100 million unique TCR beta chains across the 666 repertoires, and around 9.9 million of these chains were shared by at least two donors. A nearest-neighbor algorithm error-corrected the raw reads and collapsed the reads into unique sequences, merging closely related sequences to remove PCR and sequencing errors. To assign V, D and J gene segments, CDR3 sequences were aligned to IMGT reference sequences. For a sequence to be retained, at least a six-nucleotide match to both a V gene segment and a J gene segment was required. A rearrangement counted as productive if the CDR3 had no stop codons and remained in frame with V and J, and every other rearrangement counted as non-productive. CDR3 was defined by IMGT convention, running from the second conserved V-encoded cysteine to the conserved J-encoded phenylalanine. Sequences without an unambiguous match to a single V gene segment were excluded from the earlier analysis of over 500 of the donors. An earlier analysis of approximately 590 of the donors classified V segments as functional when productive rearrangements were above 56.7% and as segregating when the standard deviation between donors was above 5%. A statistical classification framework was built to diagnose cytomegalovirus status from the catalog of TCR beta chain sequences. In a later analysis, V and J genes were assigned by comparing TCR nucleotide sequences against IMGT/GENE-DB human TR gene sequences. A later analysis assigned CDR3 sequences and most-parsimonious VDJ recombination scenarios with the TCRdist pipeline. In a later analysis, every TCR beta chain was defined by the combination of its CDR3 amino acid sequence and its V-gene family, and reads without a unique V-gene family were dropped. A later analysis removed several hundred highly shared, low-generation-probability nucleotide sequences to deal with suspected cross-contamination and a sequencing artifact. A later analysis calculated a clonal expansion index for each public chain from normalized within-repertoire ranks of inferred template counts. A later analysis computed generation probabilities with a VDJ recombination model fitted to out-of-frame rearrangements, and checked the results against IGoR. A later analysis scored TCR-TCR, TCR-HLA and TCR-CMV co-occurrence with hypergeometric tests, applying a repertoire-size bias correction to TCR pairs. A later analysis estimated false discovery rates by permuting HLA or CMV assignments 20 times. In a later analysis, co-occurring TCRs were grouped with DBSCAN, and TCRdist sequence similarity was added when clustering was performed within HLA-allele-positive subsets. For co-occurrence clustering, repertoires with fewer than 30,000 or more than 120,000 public chains were excluded, along with roughly 5 repertoires with anomalous nucleotide sharing. In its TCRdb copy, this immuneACCESS table keeps in-frame sequences only and misses some clones. Where compared with another copy, unresolved V genes explain less than half of these, and the others have no known cause. V, J and clone size derive from that table, while D and trimming were established from the DNA sequence. The sample table lists 120,000 or so clones, roughly 72% of them with a count of one. The ten largest clones add up to approximately 3.9% of the sample.

In total, 666 healthy bone marrow donors made up the cohort. Cohort members were all nominally healthy when sampled, although unrecorded immune exposures were likely present. The donor was CMV seropositive and belonged to the group of 250 to 300 seropositive cohort members. Each donor provided a peripheral blood sample, and peripheral blood mononuclear cells were used for TCR beta sequencing. Genomic DNA was extracted from the blood cell samples with the Qiagen DNeasy Blood Extraction Kit. The CDR3 measures 15 amino acids from cysteine to phenylalanine. The only DNA kept is the CDR3, 45 bases in frame from the first base. The trim is 0 bases for V and 11 bases for J, with a gap of 16 bases between the germline ends. The germline V gene encodes CDR1 SGHTA and CDR2 FQGNSA. The entry originates in a study of cytomegalovirus exposure and HLA in healthy donors (dated by TCRdb to between 2016 and 2019). About the study as a whole: An earlier analysis of some 600 of the donors reported over 250 Gb of sequence data and approximately 120 million unique TCR beta sequences obtained from roughly 180 million T cells. Approximately 310 gigabases of sequencing data and approximately 91 million unique TCR sequences made up an early release that covered 640 HLA-typed donors. Every repertoire in the discovery cohort had been generated on one and the same sequencing platform. The study aimed to test whether cataloging public T cell receptors could reveal signatures of past pathogen exposure. To predict cytomegalovirus infection status, the study combined high-throughput TCR immunosequencing, statistical association of individual TCRs with disease status, and machine learning. The number of donors typed differed by locus, with about 629-640 for A, B, C, DRB1 and DQB1, around 560 for DQA1, approximately 580 for DPA1, and some 450 for DPB1. Across 398 genotyped donors of the cohort, an average of approximately 240,000 unique TCR beta nucleotide sequences per donor were sequenced, and roughly 17% of those sequences were non-productive. The T cell repertoires of several hundred subjects were profiled by immunosequencing and related to cytomegalovirus serostatus. The later analysis used no new phenotypic data to find candidate immune exposures, relying instead on TCR beta sequences and their occurrence across donors. Donor age, sex, ethnicity and CMV serostatus were compiled together with the repertoire data. Several DR-DQ haplotypes were handled as single units for association and clustering because linkage in the cohort was strong. A later genetic analysis took genome-wide SNP genotypes for about 55% of the roughly 700 donors and used that subset as a discovery cohort. An earlier analysis of fewer than 750 of the donors used high-throughput TCR beta sequencing to judge whether each TCR beta V gene segment behaved as functional or pseudogenic. In addition to the first cohort of around 670 subjects, a separate validation cohort of 120 different subjects was used. HLA typing included class I and class II loci at four-digit resolution. Of the 300 to 500 genotyped donors, more than 75% were placed in the genetic ancestry cluster associated with self-reported Caucasian donors. To study patterns of TCR occurrence, a later analysis re-analyzed previously published TCR beta repertoires from under 750 donors and added high-resolution HLA genotyping. Study-wide conclusions, independent of this receptor: An earlier analysis of some 560 of the donors showed that most TCR beta V segments appeared in productive rearrangements either about 90% or about 30% of the time, which broadly matched IMGT annotations. A later analysis found that most CMV-associated TCR beta chains appeared HLA-restricted, with HLA associations seemingly driven largely by CMV exposure. HLA typing was unavailable for some donors at each locus, so association tests used only the typed subset. Linkage disequilibrium might explain the correlated functional status among segregating V segments, but an unknown experimental factor could not be ruled out. A later analysis found that HLA-associated TCR beta chains were more clonally expanded and had lower generation probabilities than equally common non-associated chains. The study gave a list of about 160 TCR beta chains associated with cytomegalovirus. Because the 87-base-pair reads could not distinguish some IMGT-functional V segments, including TRBV6-2 and TRBV6-3, those segments were excluded. Immune exposure information for the cohort was limited to CMV serostatus. According to a later genetic analysis, donors in an Asian-associated ancestry cluster had fewer N-insertions in productive TCRs than the approximately 630-donor mean. The classifier was reported to diagnose cytomegalovirus status with high specificity and sensitivity in both the original cohort and the validation cohort. In a later analysis, the rate of TCR association differed among HLA loci, with DRB1 alleles having the most associated TCRs and HLA-C alleles having the fewest. When HLA alleles, especially DR and DQ, strongly co-occurred, attributing TCR associations to individual alleles was difficult. Only TCR beta chains were sequenced in this cohort, and the absence of alpha or paired-chain data limited detectable features. The presence/absence analyses assumed that sequencing depth was roughly uniform across donors, and that assumption may not be true. A further reported finding was that TCR beta sequences accurately predicted the HLA-A and HLA-B alleles for most subjects in the first cohort. Most TCR sequences were seen in very few donors, while some public TCRs were found in many individuals. According to the authors, the approach could potentially be generalized to other disease states and immunological phenotypes. In vitro tests confirmed that a few of the cytomegalovirus-associated TCR beta chains recognize cytomegalovirus antigens. In a later analysis, several top co-occurrence clusters were reported to appear linked to parvovirus B19, influenza, CMV and Epstein-Barr virus. Roughly 17 rarely observed V segments, including chromosome 9 orphons, were excluded from the earlier analysis of about 600 of the donors because counts were too low. In a later analysis, 16,951 TCR beta sequences were associated with specific HLA alleles at a false discovery rate of 0.05. A cluster of highly shared sequence variants was judged likely to represent a technical artifact of the sequencing pipeline. A later genetic analysis associated a missense DCLRE1C variant with V-gene and J-gene trimming of TCR beta chains, and an independent cohort replicated the association.

The chain employs TRBV7-2 and TRBJ1-4; a tentative D call is TRBD1 (5 bases match). This clonotype was sampled from a man aged 40-49 years in good health and CMV-seropositive. The specimen sequenced was PBMCs. CDR3 reads: CASSLAGQGNKKLFF. The bases read TGTGCCAGCAGCTTAGCGGGGCAGGGTAATAAGAAACTGTTTTTT.